These 32 T cell receptor beta chains came from one sample sequenced in a study of T cells in Graves' hyperthyroidism and ophthalmopathy. RNA transcripts gave rise to amplified TCR beta CDR3 regions. The HTBI set primed first-round TCR CDR3 RT-PCR. TCRdb called the multiplex PCR reads again in MiXCR, with one record for every CDR3 protein. The sample lists around 280,000 distinct CDR3 sequences; approximately 15% were seen once. The sequenced sample was blood. Receptors were obtained from a woman in her thirties or forties with Graves' hyperthyroidism.

This clonotype was seen repeatedly, ten times or more. This chain links TRBV7-3 with TRBJ2-1; TRBD2 is a possible D gene (7 bases). Germline lookup yields CDR1 SGHTA and CDR2 FQGTGA. This CDR3 contains 15 residues. Trimming took 2 bases from V and 5 from J, leaving 13 bases between them. The CDR3 sequence is CASSLGGASNNEQFF. DNA of the CDR3: TGTGCCAGCAGCTTAGGGGGGGCTAGCAACAATGAGCAGTTCTTC.

This clonotype showed up many times. This chain links TRBV3-1 with TRBJ2-3; possible D gene TRBD1, 6 bases. Trimming took off 6 bases at V and 3 bases at J, with 13 bases between the two ends. This CDR3 comprises 14 residues. CDR1 and CDR2 (germline): LGHDT, YNNKEL (reference sequence). The CDR3 loop reads CASSPDSNTDTQYF. The CDR3 DNA reads as TGTGCCAGCAGTCCGGACAGTAATACAGATACGCAGTATTTT.

This clonotype was detected ten times or more. The V call is TRBV30, the J call TRBJ1-1; 7 nucleotides match TRBD1. The germline V gene has CDR1 GTSNPN and CDR2 SVGIG (reference sequence). V lost 4 bases, J lost 1 base, and 3 bases stayed unmatched. This CDR3 has 13 residues. CDR3 bases: TGTGCCTGGATGGGACAGACGAACACTGAAGCTTTCTTT. This encodes CAWMGQTNTEAFF.

This clonotype came up a few times. The chain carries TRBV28 and TRBJ2-7; D is possibly TRBD2 (6 bases). Trimming shortened V by 5 bases and J by 7 bases, and 21 bases separated the two germline ends. The CDR3 sequence is 15 residues long. The germline CDR1 and CDR2 sequences are MDHEN and SYDVKM. CDR3 sequence (DNA): TGTGCCAGCAGTGCCTCCGGGACTTTAGTTCATGAGCAGTACTTC. Translated, it gives CASSASGTLVHEQYF. The full variable domain, with the rest looked up from reference TRBV28 and TRBJ2-7, is DVKVTQSSRYLVKRTGEKVFLECVQDMDHENMFWYRQDPGLGLRLIYFSYDVKMKEKGDIPEGYSVSREKKERFSLILESASTNQTSMYLCASSASGTLVHEQYFGPGTRLTVT.

The sample holds many counts of this clonotype. The chain has TRBV2 and TRBJ2-2, with D unresolved. The CDR3 sequence is 16 residues long. Trimming took 6 bases from V and 0 from J, leaving 14 bases between them. Germline CDR1 SNHLY, CDR2 FYNNEI. The CDR3 nucleotides are TGTGCCAGCAGCGTCCACGGCCCTGCGAACACCGGGGAGCTGTTTTTT. Amino acid sequence: CASSVHGPANTGELFF.

Many counts were recorded for this clonotype. The V call is TRBV6-1, the J call TRBJ1-6; D might be TRBD1 (6 bases). Deletions cut 3 bases from V and 9 bases from J, with 12 bases between. This CDR3 contains 14 residues. CDR1 MNHNS and CDR2 SASEGT come from the germline V gene. CDR3 sequence reads: CASSDWDNSSPLHF. As DNA, the CDR3 is TGTGCCAGCAGTGATTGGGACAATAGTTCACCCCTCCACTTT.

This clonotype was seen more than once but under ten times. The V and J genes are TRBV28 and TRBJ2-1; the match to TRBD2 covers 7 bases. The CDR3 spans 16 residues. V lost 9 bases and J lost 6; bases outside the gene matches: 17. Germline V lookup: CDR1 MDHEN, CDR2 SYDVKM. As DNA, the CDR3 is TGTGCCAGTGCAAGCGGGGCGGGAGTAAGGATCAATGAGCAGTTCTTC. Its translation: CASASGAGVRINEQFF.

V is TRBV6-9 and J is TRBJ2-7; D call uncertain. Germline V gives CDR1 MNHGY, CDR2 SVAAGI. V lost 3 bases and J lost 3, with 9 bases in between. This CDR3 has 13 residues. CDR3 sequence (DNA): TGTGCCAGCAGTTACGTCTCTCACTACGAGCAGTACTTC. This translates into CASSYVSHYEQYF.

The CDR3 nucleotides are TGTGCCAGCAGCCCTCGGACAGGGGACACCGGGGAGCTGTTTTTT. Amino acids: CASSPRTGDTGELFF. The chain links TRBV3-1 to TRBJ2-2; TRBD1 matches at 9 bases. Germline V gives CDR1 LGHDT, CDR2 YNNKEL (reference sequence). CDR3 length: 15 residues. V dropped 4 bases and J dropped 3; count of bases not matched to a gene: 3.

This clonotype was found many times. The J gene is TRBJ1-1, the V gene TRBV13; TRBD1 aligns across 7 bases. V lost 0 bases, J lost 0 bases, and 7 bases stayed unmatched. From germline, CDR1 is PRHDT and CDR2 FYEKMQ (reference sequence). This CDR3 spans 17 amino acids. The CDR3 protein is CASSLGDRRYMNTEAFF. The CDR3 DNA reads TGTGCCAGCAGCTTAGGGGACAGGAGGTACATGAACACTGAAGCTTTCTTT.

The gene calls are TRBV18 and TRBJ2-3; a possible D gene is TRBD1 (6 bases). This CDR3 region has 15 residues. The V end lost 6 bases, the J end lost 5 bases, and 18 bases lay between the germline ends. Germline assignment: CDR1 KGHSH and CDR2 LQKENI. In DNA, the CDR3 is TGTGCCAGCTCTCAATCACAGGGAAGTCGAGATACGCAGTATTTT. Amino acid sequence: CASSQSQGSRDTQYF. Using reference TRBV18 and TRBJ2-3 for the parts outside the CDR3, the full variable domain is NAGVMQNPRHLVRRRGQEARLRCSPMKGHSHVYWYRQLPEEGLKFMVYLQKENIIDESGMPKERFSAEFPKEGPSILRIQQVVRGDSAAYFCASSQSQGSRDTQYFGPGTRLTVL.

This clonotype was recorded many times. The chain is built from TRBV28 and TRBJ2-2; the D gene is possibly TRBD2 (6 bases). Trimming removed 4 bases from V and 3 bases from J, with 15 bases in between. This CDR3 contains 16 residues. The germline gives CDR1 MDHEN, CDR2 SYDVKM. The CDR3 spells CASSSAGMEDTGELFF. The CDR3 region has the DNA TGTGCCAGCAGTTCTGCGGGAATGGAGGACACCGGGGAGCTGTTTTTT.

This clonotype was detected many times. The chain carries TRBV24-1 and TRBJ1-6; 7 bases align to TRBD1. V was clipped by 7 bases and J by 8 bases; unmatched bases: 4. In germline, CDR1 is KGHDR, CDR2 SFDVKD. This CDR3 spans 13 amino acids. The CDR3 protein is CATRDRADSPLHF. Written as DNA, the CDR3 is TGTGCCACCAGAGACAGGGCCGATTCACCCCTCCACTTT.

This clonotype was observed at least ten times. V and J are TRBV5-5 and TRBJ1-5; D gene unclear. Trimming took 4 bases from V and 0 from J, leaving 11 bases between them. There are 15 residues in the CDR3. CDR1 and CDR2 from the germline V gene are SGHKS and YYEKEE (reference sequence). CDR3 sequence reads: CASSPFDPSNQPQHF. CDR3 DNA: TGTGCCAGCAGCCCCTTCGACCCTAGCAATCAGCCCCAGCATTTT.

This clonotype was counted at least ten times. The chain carries TRBV12-3 or TRBV12-4 and TRBJ1-1, with D uncertain. V lost 8 bases and J lost 2, with 15 bases in between. The CDR3 sequence is 14 residues long. This chain's CDR3 is CASGMLAVNTEAFF. The CDR3 DNA is TGTGCCAGCGGAATGCTGGCAGTTAACACTGAAGCTTTCTTT.

Ten or more counts support this clonotype. V gene TRBV5-1 combines with J gene TRBJ1-5; perhaps TRBD1 as D (5 bases). The CDR3 is 14 amino acids. V dropped 4 bases and J dropped 4 bases, with 12 bases sitting between them. Germline loops: CDR1 SGHRS, CDR2 YFSETQ. The CDR3 DNA follows: TGCGCCAGCAGCCCAGGGACTACTAATCAGCCCCAGCATTTT. It is translated as CASSPGTTNQPQHF.

This clonotype was detected many times. The rearrangement joins TRBV6-1 to TRBJ1-2; maybe TRBD1 (5 bases). This CDR3 region has 18 residues. Germline V CDR1 and CDR2: MNHNS, SASEGT. The V gene lost 6 bases and the J gene lost 1 base, with 24 bases spanning the gap. CDR3 residues: CASSRSRRGRMINYGYTF. As DNA, the CDR3 is TGTGCCAGCAGCCGCTCACGAAGGGGACGGATGATTAACTATGGCTACACCTTC.

This clonotype has a count of ten or more. V is TRBV6-2 or TRBV6-3 and J is TRBJ1-5; perhaps TRBD1 as D (6 bases). V shed 0 bases and J shed 6 bases, with 12 bases lying between them. Per the germline V gene, CDR1 is MNHEY and CDR2 is SVGEGT. The CDR3 is made up of 15 amino acids. DNA of the CDR3: TGTGCCAGCAGTTACTCGTTGGGGGCTCGTCAGCCCCAGCATTTT. Translating gives CASSYSLGARQPQHF.

This clonotype was recorded many times. This rearrangement joins TRBV20-1 to TRBJ2-2, with 12 positions matching TRBD2. Germline V lookup: CDR1 DFQATT, CDR2 SNEGSKA (reference sequence). V lost 6 bases, J lost 1 base, and 3 bases stayed unmatched. This CDR3 has 15 residues. Written as DNA, the CDR3 is TGCAGTGCCACGACTAGCGGGAGGAACACCGGGGAGCTGTTTTTT. As protein: CSATTSGRNTGELFF.

A few counts support this clonotype. CDR3 in amino acids: CASSLRQAGAKNIQYF. CDR3 nucleotide sequence: TGTGCCAGCAGCTTACGACAGGCGGGAGCCAAAAACATTCAGTACTTC. J is TRBJ2-4 and V is TRBV13; D is possibly TRBD1 (6 bases). CDR3 length: 16 residues. V was cut by 2 bases and J by 0 bases, with 11 bases left in between. Looked up from germline, CDR1 is PRHDT and CDR2 is FYEKMQ (reference sequence).

This clonotype was observed at least ten times. The chain uses TRBV6-1 and TRBJ1-1, with 7 bases aligning to TRBD1. CDR1 is MNHNS and CDR2 is SASEGT in the germline V gene. There are 12 residues in the CDR3. With 6 bases clipped from V and 8 bases from J, the junction kept 6 bases outside the gene matches. In DNA, the CDR3 is TGTGCCAGCAGCCGAGGGGGCTCGGAAGCTTTCTTT. Translating gives CASSRGGSEAFF.

This clonotype was counted ten times or more. This chain connects TRBV15 to TRBJ1-6; 7 bases map to TRBD1. With V trimmed by 1 base and J by 10 bases, 4 bases remained unmatched. The germline CDR1 and CDR2 sequences are LNHNV and YYDKDF (reference sequence). The CDR3 totals 14 residues. The CDR3: CATSRGGTDSPLHF. CDR3 in DNA: TGTGCCACCAGCAGAGGGGGGACAGACTCACCCCTCCACTTT.

This clonotype was seen at least ten times. This rearrangement joins TRBV5-8 to TRBJ2-7; 10 bases agree with TRBD2. This CDR3 region has 13 residues. Germline-derived CDR1 and CDR2 are SGHTS and YDEGEE. V trimming: 4 bases; J trimming: 4 bases; junction bases outside the gene matches: 2. In DNA form, the CDR3 reads TGTGCCAGCAGCAGGACTAGCGGTTACGAGCAGTACTTC. It encodes CASSRTSGYEQYF.

The table lists this clonotype with many counts. The chain uses TRBV7-8 and TRBJ2-7; 7 bases agree with TRBD1. V trimming: 4 bases; J trimming: 7 bases; junction bases outside the gene matches: 16. CDR1 is SGHVS, CDR2 FQNEAQ, per germline. The CDR3 is 16 residues long. The CDR3 DNA reads as TGTGCCAGCAGCTCTCAGCCGGGACAGAGTTTGGTAGAGCAGTACTTC. Translated: CASSSQPGQSLVEQYF.

This clonotype was detected ten times or more. This chain connects TRBV29-1 to TRBJ1-2; tentatively, D is TRBD1 (5 bases). The length of the CDR3 is 14 residues. Trimming stripped 4 bases from V and 8 bases from J, with 20 bases between. In germline, CDR1 is SQVTM, CDR2 ANQGSEA. DNA of the CDR3: TGCAGCGTTGGGGGGTTAAACGTACTTAGCGGCTACACCTTC. Its translation is CSVGGLNVLSGYTF. Full variable domain (rest looked up from reference TRBV29-1 and TRBJ1-2): SAVISQKPSRDICQRGTSLTIQCQVDSQVTMMFWYRQQPGQSLTLIATANQGSEATYESGFVIDKFPISRPNLTFSTLTVSNMSPEDSSIYLCSVGGLNVLSGYTFGSGTRLTVV.

This clonotype appeared a few times. Here the CDR3 reads CASSLGHGVGNTIYF. CDR3 nucleotide sequence: TGTGCCAGCAGCTTAGGGCACGGGGTTGGAAACACCATATATTTT. This rearrangement joins TRBV5-6 to TRBJ1-3; D remains ambiguous. The germline V gene encodes CDR1 SGHDT and CDR2 YYEEEE. The CDR3 has 15 residues. Deletions cut 2 bases from V and 3 bases from J, with 12 bases between.

This clonotype occurred many times. In nucleotides, the CDR3 is TGTGCCAGCAGGATGACTAACCTCGGGGCTAAATACTTC. Its protein product is CASRMTNLGAKYF. The V gene is TRBV2, the J gene TRBJ2-7; D is perhaps TRBD1 or TRBD2 (5 bases each). The CDR3 has 13 amino acids. In germline, CDR1 is SNHLY, CDR2 FYNNEI. V was clipped by 6 bases and J by 13 bases, with 22 bases between them.

This clonotype was seen many times. The chain couples TRBV7-2 to TRBJ1-5; D is uncertain. CDR3 length: 14 residues. V was cut by 2 bases and J by 0 bases, with 5 bases left in between. The germline V gene has CDR1 SGHTA and CDR2 FQGNSA. The CDR3 here is CASSLRNSNQPQHF. The CDR3 region has the DNA TGTGCCAGCAGCTTAAGGAATAGCAATCAGCCCCAGCATTTT.

This clonotype was seen ten or more times. CDR3 protein: CATAKRGGDTQYF. CDR3 DNA sequence: TGTGCCACCGCCAAGCGGGGCGGAGATACGCAGTATTTT. V usage is TRBV7-2 and J usage is TRBJ2-3; TRBD2 matches 7 bases. The ends lost 10 bases at V and 5 bases at J; junction bases unmatched: 9. Germline CDR1 and CDR2: SGHTA and FQGNSA. The CDR3 has 13 residues.

This chain links TRBV6-1 with TRBJ2-1, with 8 bases matching TRBD2. Germline trimming cut 1 base from V and 6 bases from J; bases unmatched to any gene: 5. CDR1 is MNHNS, CDR2 SASEGT, per germline. CDR3 length: 15 amino acids. CDR3: CASSEGRGGPNEQFF. CDR3 DNA: TGTGCCAGCAGTGAAGGTCGGGGGGGGCCCAATGAGCAGTTCTTC.

The sample holds many counts of this clonotype. J is TRBJ2-1 and V is TRBV6-1; 12 bases are shared with TRBD2. Germline loops: CDR1 MNHNS, CDR2 SASEGT. This CDR3 region has 17 residues. V was pared by 6 bases and J by 1 base, with 7 bases of the junction left unmatched. The CDR3 nucleotides are TGTGCCAGCAGCGGACTAGCGGGATTAAGTTCCTACAATGAGCAGTTCTTC. Protein product: CASSGLAGLSSYNEQFF.

The table lists this clonotype with many counts. This chain links TRBV27 with TRBJ2-7; TRBD1 agrees at 9 bases. CDR1 is MNHEY, CDR2 SMNVEV, per germline (reference sequence). CDR3 length: 15 residues. J gave up 7 bases and V 0 bases, and 7 bases lay outside the gene matches. The CDR3 is CASSLSTRGTGEQYF. As DNA, the CDR3 is TGTGCCAGCAGTTTATCAACCAGGGGGACAGGGGAGCAGTACTTC.